The sequence of this TCR beta chain was determined in a study of human T cells and chemical hapten exposure. About the research overall: The sensitizer, 2% DPC, was used on approximately 2 cm by approximately 2 cm of upper inner arm skin. Alopecia areata, totalis and universalis patients, mostly female, were included. Overall study findings and caveats: Expanded TCRs were compared with controls, and the expanded TCRs formed significantly more large CDR3 similarity clusters.

Time point specified: patch test 1, 2 weeks after DPC sensitization. Stated treatment: therapeutic diphenylcyclopropenone sensitization with weekly scalp DPC. Under the authors' procedure: Per-sample TCR counts ranged from roughly 23,224 to 750,000, median about 90,000. MiXCR was run by TCRdb on the RACE reads, yielding one entry per CDR3 protein. These V and J calls are TCRdb output, not the study's own analysis. The repertoire includes 90,000 or so distinct CDR3 sequences, roughly a tenth of them detected once, and less than 2.5% sits in the top ten. V was pared by 5 bases and J by 0 bases, with 8 bases of the junction left unmatched. Germline V lookup: CDR1 MNHEY, CDR2 SVGEGT. The CDR3 contains 16 residues. This clonotype was detected a few times. The antigen is undetermined.

The V gene is TRBV6-2 or TRBV6-3, the J gene TRBJ2-3; 7 bases are shared with TRBD2. The TCR sequence derives from a man between 40 and 49 years old with alopecia areata. Some clones in this sample may be carry-over from other donors' samples. The source was whole blood, collected in connection with sensitization to the hapten diphenylcyclopropenone (DPC). DNA of the CDR3: TGTGCCAGCAGTCGCACGGGAGGAGGGAGCACAGATACGCAGTATTTT. Amino acids: CASSRTGGGSTDTQYF.